These 23 T cell receptor beta chains share one sample of origin, sequenced in a study of blood T cell repertoires in COVID-19 (dated by TCRdb to about 2020). Library method: the immunoSEQ multiplex PCR assay. This immuneACCESS table, as held by TCRdb, lists in-frame sequences with V and J called but not all clones. Of the missing ones, under half trace to an unresolved V gene in checked studies; the others have no known cause. A total of approximately 260,000 clones appear in this sample, just under 90% of them only once. The ten largest clones represent about 4% of the sample. Sequenced material: peripheral blood. The receptors shown here come from a woman between 40 and 55 years old with acute or convalescent COVID-19.

The chain combines TRBV7-9 with TRBJ1-6; D is unclear. V gave up 1 base and J gave up 8 bases, with 18 bases separating them. CDR3 length: 17 residues. Germline CDR1 reads SEHNR; CDR2 reads FQNEAQ (reference sequence). This CDR3 is CASSLEGGEMWDSPLHF. Here the CDR3 DNA reads TGTGCCAGCAGCTTAGAGGGCGGGGAGATGTGGGATTCACCCCTCCACTTT.

The chain joins TRBV28 to TRBJ2-1; 8 nucleotides match TRBD2. The V gene end was trimmed by 8 bases and the J gene end by 4 bases; junction bases not matched to a gene: 13. Germline V gives CDR1 MDHEN, CDR2 SYDVKM. The CDR3 has 16 residues. The CDR3 nucleotides are TGTGCCAGCGTTGCGGGAGGATCCCAGAGATACAATGAGCAGTTCTTC. The encoded protein is CASVAGGSQRYNEQFF.

In its sample, this clone was seen once. V and J are TRBV11-2 and TRBJ2-1; 10 nucleotides align to TRBD2. Germline-derived CDR1 and CDR2 are SGHAT and FQNNGV. CDR3 length equals 15 residues. The trim removed 6 bases at V and 6 bases at J, leaving 8 bases unmatched. The DNA of the CDR3 is TGTGCCAGCAGTCCTAAGCCTAGCGGGGGCAATGAGCAGTTCTTC. Translation: CASSPKPSGGNEQFF.

The chain employs TRBV30 and TRBJ1-3, with D perhaps TRBD1 (6 bases). The CDR3 loop spans 15 amino acids. V was clipped by 0 bases and J by 2 bases, with 11 bases between them. In germline, CDR1 is GTSNPN, CDR2 SVGIG (reference sequence). CDR3 DNA: TGTGCCTGGAGTGTACGGGGGGGCGCTGGAAACACCATATATTTT. Translating it yields CAWSVRGGAGNTIYF.

The chain is built from TRBV5-8 and TRBJ1-3; 9 bases agree with TRBD1. CDR1 is SGHTS, CDR2 YDEGEE, per germline. This CDR3 contains 16 residues. V gave up 3 bases and J gave up 4 bases; unmatched junction bases: 8. CDR3 coding DNA: TGTGCCAGCAGCTCCGGGACAGGGTTGAGGGGAAACACCATATATTTT. Translating gives CASSSGTGLRGNTIYF.

CDR3 coding DNA: TGTGCCAGCAGCTTATATTTTCACAGGGAAGAGACCCAGTACTTC. Its protein product is CASSLYFHREETQYF. The gene calls are TRBV11-2 and TRBJ2-5; tentatively, D is TRBD1 (6 bases). The ends were cut back, 2 bases at V and 3 bases at J, with 13 bases in the middle. The germline gives CDR1 SGHAT, CDR2 FQNNGV. The CDR3 is 15 amino acids.

V usage is TRBV6-5 and J usage is TRBJ1-1; the D is unclear. Between the trimmed V and J ends, which lost 6 bases and 3 bases, there was a span of 11 bases. The CDR3 length is 13 residues. Germline V gives CDR1 MNHEY, CDR2 SVGAGI. Written as DNA, the CDR3 is TGTGCCAGCAGAAGAACGGGGTACACTGAAGCTTTCTTT. It translates to CASRRTGYTEAFF.

The CDR3: CASSYTQGLNTF. CDR3 nucleotide sequence: TGTGCCAGCAGCTATACCCAGGGGCTCAACACCTTC. This chain connects TRBV5-6 to TRBJ1-2; possible D gene TRBD1, 6 bases. Germline CDR1 and CDR2: SGHDT and YYEEEE. The ends were cut back, 3 bases at V and 12 bases at J, with 15 bases in the middle. The CDR3 runs 12 residues.

The V and J genes are TRBV24-1 and TRBJ2-6; TRBD1 might be the D (5 bases). The V gene's germline CDR1 is KGHDR and CDR2 SFDVKD. The V and J ends lost 10 bases and 0 bases respectively, with 6 bases between them. CDR3 length: 13 residues. CDR3 bases: TGTGCCACAACAGGCTCTGGGGCCAACGTCCTGACTTTC. Amino acid sequence: CATTGSGANVLTF.

Concerning this clone itself: In the same sample, other DNA sequences code for this CDR3. V is TRBV5-1 and J is TRBJ2-1, with 8 nucleotides matching TRBD2. Unmatched junction bases numbered 3, after V lost 0 bases and J lost 4 bases. The germline CDR1 and CDR2 sequences are SGHRS and YFSETQ. The CDR3 covers 15 residues. In nucleotides, the CDR3 is TGCGCCAGCAGCTTGGACGGGGGGGCTTACAATGAGCAGTTCTTC. This sequence encodes CASSLDGGAYNEQFF.

J is TRBJ1-1 and V is TRBV11-2, with D possibly TRBD1 on 5 matching bases. V lost 3 bases and J lost 2, with 16 bases in between. Per the germline V gene, CDR1 is SGHAT and CDR2 is FQNNGV. The CDR3 extends over 16 amino acids. For the CDR3, the DNA is TGTGCCAGCAGCTTGGGGGGGTACGTTCCCAACACTGAAGCTTTCTTT. It specifies CASSLGGYVPNTEAFF.

The chain has TRBV12-3 or TRBV12-4 and TRBJ1-2; possibly TRBD1 for D (5 bases). The CDR3 sequence is 13 residues long. Trimming took 1 base from V and 5 from J, leaving 8 bases between them. The CDR3 sequence is CASSLDRNYGYTF. CDR3 bases: TGTGCCAGCAGTTTAGACAGGAATTATGGCTACACCTTC.

V gene TRBV3-1 (or the pseudogene TRBV3-2) combines with J gene TRBJ2-3; D is perhaps TRBD1 (6 bases). The CDR3 extends over 14 amino acids. Trimming left V 4 bases short and J 5 bases short, with 13 bases between. Germline V gene data show CDR1 as LGHDT and CDR2 as YNNKEL (reference sequence). The CDR3 protein is CASSRLTGLDTQYF. In nucleotides, the CDR3 is TGTGCCAGCAGCCGGCTAACAGGGCTAGATACGCAGTATTTT.

The chain links TRBV2 to TRBJ2-5; 10 bases agree with TRBD1. Trimming removed 6 bases from V and 2 bases from J; junction bases left unmatched: 3. This CDR3 is built from 14 residues. Germline V gene data show CDR1 as SNHLY and CDR2 as FYNNEI. CDR3: CASRLDRGQETQYF. Written as DNA, the CDR3 is TGTGCCAGCAGGCTGGACAGGGGGCAAGAGACCCAGTACTTC.

The chain employs TRBV4-2 and TRBJ1-4; D gene ambiguous. This CDR3 is built from 16 residues. Germline V gene lookup returns CDR1 LGHNA and CDR2 YNFKEQ. The V and J ends lost 0 bases and 8 bases respectively, with 16 bases between them. The CDR3 loop reads CASSQDPSMAREKLFF. DNA of the CDR3: TGTGCCAGCAGCCAAGATCCCTCCATGGCTAGGGAAAAACTGTTTTTT.

This chain links TRBV6-5 with TRBJ2-1, with TRBD2 matching over 8 bases. Germline lookup yields CDR1 MNHEY and CDR2 SVGAGI. The CDR3 consists of 14 residues. V shed 7 bases and J 10 bases; nucleotides not matched to a gene: 12. CDR3 DNA: TGTGCCAGCACCCAGAGCGGGGGTCGGGGCGAGCAGTTCTTC. Translated: CASTQSGGRGEQFF.

This clone was seen a single time. V and J are TRBV24-1 and TRBJ1-5; D unclear. The ends were cut back, 3 bases at V and 2 bases at J, with 4 bases in the middle. The germline V gene has CDR1 KGHDR and CDR2 SFDVKD. The CDR3 sequence is 13 residues long. The CDR3 sequence is CATSDAGNQPQHF. CDR3 nucleotide sequence: TGTGCCACCAGTGATGCAGGCAATCAGCCCCAGCATTTT.

This chain links TRBV14 with TRBJ1-4; D remains ambiguous. The CDR3 has 12 residues. Germline lookup yields CDR1 SGHDN and CDR2 FVKESK. V shed 2 bases and J shed 7 bases, with 5 bases lying between them. CDR3 nucleotide sequence: TGTGCCAGCAGCCAACGGGGTGAAAAACTGTTTTTT. Protein: CASSQRGEKLFF.

This clone was observed a handful of times. The rearrangement uses TRBV10-3 and TRBJ2-3; 8 nucleotides match TRBD1. V shed 4 bases, J shed 3 bases, and the junction held 9 bases outside the gene matches. This CDR3 has 16 amino acids. The germline CDR1 and CDR2 sequences are ENHRY and SYGVKD. CDR3 DNA sequence: TGTGCCATCAGTGCCGGAGGACAGGGTTGGACAGATACGCAGTATTTT. Protein product: CAISAGGQGWTDTQYF.

The chain recombines TRBV2 with TRBJ1-1; no clear D gene. CDR3 length: 10 residues. Germline V lookup: CDR1 SNHLY, CDR2 FYNNEI. Trimming removed 6 bases from V and 7 bases from J, with 6 bases in between. As DNA, the CDR3 is TGTGCCAGCAGAGGGAGTGAAGCTTTCTTT. It is translated as CASRGSEAFF. Full variable domain (missing parts from reference TRBV2 and TRBJ1-1): EPEVTQTPSHQVTQMGQEVILRCVPISNHLYFYWYRQILGQKVEFLVSFYNNEISEKSEIFDDQFSVERPDGSNFTLKIRSTKLEDSAMYFCASRGSEAFFGQGTRLTVV.

The CDR3: CASSLVFHSTDTQYF. The CDR3, as DNA: TGTGCCAGCAGCTTAGTGTTCCATAGCACAGATACGCAGTATTTT. The rearrangement uses TRBV7-2 and TRBJ2-3; D gene unclear. V was shortened by 1 base and J by 0 bases, with 8 bases between the two germline ends. CDR3 length equals 15 residues. Germline CDR1 reads SGHTA; CDR2 reads FQGNSA.

The chain couples TRBV15 to TRBJ2-7, with 7 positions matching TRBD2. The length of the CDR3 is 14 residues. Germline V gene lookup returns CDR1 LNHNV and CDR2 YYDKDF (reference sequence). Trimming took 6 bases from V and 1 from J; bases not matched to a gene: 6. CDR3 residues: CATRREGGSYEQYV. CDR3 DNA: TGTGCCACCAGAAGGGAGGGAGGTTCCTACGAGCAGTACGTC.

The rearrangement joins TRBV10-3 to TRBJ2-1, with 8 nucleotides matching TRBD2. The CDR3 runs to 13 residues. CDR1 and CDR2 from the germline V gene are ENHRY and SYGVKD. V trimming: 10 bases; J trimming: 3 bases; junction bases outside the gene matches: 5. CDR3 bases: TGTGCCACCGGACTAGCTGACTACAATGAGCAGTTCTTC. Residues: CATGLADYNEQFF.